This note documents a single TCR beta chain sequence. The data derive from a study of blood T cell repertoires in COVID-19. Original analysis: Estimated nucleated cell counts came from reference gene primer amplification. TCRdb's copy holds only in-frame clones and misses some; the assay was immunoSEQ multiplex PCR. V and J calls and clone size are as listed in that table; D and trimming were resolved from the DNA. The sample yields roughly 85,000 clones, just over 85% seen once. V gave up 4 bases and J gave up 5 bases, with 15 bases separating them. This CDR3 has 14 residues. The germline CDR1 and CDR2 sequences are SGHDT and YYEEEE.

The specimen was peripheral blood. The chain has TRBV5-6 and TRBJ1-2; no firm D call. The clonotype originates from a man aged 45-60 years with active or convalescent COVID-19. This CDR3 reads CASSPLGRSYGYTF. DNA for the CDR3: TGTGCCAGCAGCCCTCTTGGCAGAAGTTATGGCTACACCTTC.